This T cell receptor (beta chain) was obtained from a study of OX40 agonist ivuxolimab in advanced cancers. About this clone: Its target is not known.

General study findings and limits: Within 6 weeks, CD4+ and CD8+ blood T cells expanded clonally at 0.1 to 3.0 mg/kg.

Libraries were prepared by immunoSEQ multiplex PCR; TCRdb keeps only in-frame clonotypes and omits some of them. The sample comprises about 76,000 clones, 75% to 90% of which are singletons, and over 4.5% rests with the top ten. This CDR3 comprises 14 residues. Deletions cut 3 bases from V and 8 bases from J, with 16 bases between. Germline CDR1 is WNHNN and CDR2 is SYGVQD (reference sequence). The V gene is TRBV10-1, the J gene TRBJ1-1; D may be TRBD1 (6 bases). The clonotype was recovered from an adult with an advanced solid tumor such as melanoma, head and neck, liver or kidney cancer. This material consisted of CD4+ or CD8+ T cells sorted from blood, taken in a trial of the OX40 agonist ivuxolimab. The CDR3 DNA reads as TGCGCCAGCAGTGAAGACCCGGGGGGCTGGGAAGCTTTCTTT. Protein sequence: CASSEDPGGWEAFF.